This T cell receptor (beta chain) is from a study of resident and recirculating memory T cells in vitiligo. Generated by immunoSEQ multiplex PCR, the TCRdb table keeps only in-frame clones and is missing some. The sample lists around 40,000 clones; nearly 95% were seen once. Trimming at V came to 5 bases and at J to 1 base, leaving 8 bases not matched to a gene. Germline lookup yields CDR1 SGHTA and CDR2 FQGNSA. This CDR3 spans 18 amino acids. Concerning this clone itself: The antigen remains undetermined.

Study-level results: TCR sequences were not conserved across biopsy sites or patients.

The receptor's source is a male donor with vitiligo. The sample comprised blood. The V call is TRBV7-2, the J call TRBJ2-2; 12 bases line up with TRBD2. CDR3 nucleotide sequence: TGTGCCAGCAGCCCTTGGACTAGCGGGGAGTGGAACACCGGGGAGCTGTTTTTT. Translation: CASSPWTSGEWNTGELFF.